The next 9 T cell receptor beta chains were all read from a single sample in a study of blood T cell repertoires in COVID-19. Sequencing was performed with immunoSEQ multiplex PCR; in TCRdb, only in-frame clones are kept and a portion is missing. This table holds some 300,000 clones, about 88% found once. The material sequenced was PBMCs or T cells enriched from blood (not recorded which). These TCRs come from a woman in her 30s who had recovered from COVID-19.

The chain recombines TRBV14 with TRBJ1-2, with D possibly TRBD1 on 6 matching bases. CDR1 and CDR2 (germline): SGHDN, FVKESK. Deletions cut 6 bases from V and 6 bases from J, with 14 bases between. This CDR3 has 13 residues. As DNA, the CDR3 is TGTGCCAGCAGTCGTTGGGGGCCCGATGGCTACACCTTC. This gives the protein CASSRWGPDGYTF.

CDR3 DNA: TGTGCCAGCAGTTACGATGAAGCGGGGGGGATTTACACCGGGGAGCTGTTTTTT. This translates into CASSYDEAGGIYTGELFF. The chain has TRBV6-2 or TRBV6-3 and TRBJ2-2, with 10 bases matching TRBD2. With 2 bases clipped from V and 3 bases from J, the junction kept 9 bases outside the gene matches. Germline lookup yields CDR1 MNHEY and CDR2 SVGEGT. CDR3 length equals 18 residues.

The chain combines TRBV14 with TRBJ2-7; TRBD1 matches 7 bases. This CDR3 is built from 14 residues. With V trimmed by 3 bases and J by 5 bases, 7 bases remained unmatched. In germline, CDR1 is SGHDN, CDR2 FVKESK. CDR3 sequence (DNA): TGTGCCAGCAGCCAGGAACAGGGGTGGGACGAGCAGTACTTC. It encodes CASSQEQGWDEQYF.

The V call is TRBV28, the J call TRBJ2-7; 7 nucleotides align to TRBD2. V trimming: 5 bases; J trimming: 6 bases; junction bases outside the gene matches: 13. Looked up from germline, CDR1 is MDHEN and CDR2 is SYDVKM. The CDR3 has 15 residues. The CDR3 bases are TGTGCCAGCAGTGGCCCTGGGGGGGGGTCCCTCGAGCAGTACTTC. Residues: CASSGPGGGSLEQYF.

The chain recombines TRBV19 with TRBJ2-3; 10 nucleotides agree with TRBD2. Germline V gene sequence: CDR1 LNHDA, CDR2 SQIVND (reference sequence). This CDR3 has 16 amino acids. V lost 4 bases to trimming and J lost 0 bases; unmatched junction nucleotides: 4. For the CDR3, the DNA is TGTGCCAGTAGTAGCGATAGCGGGGGGAGCACAGATACGCAGTATTTT. Translating it yields CASSSDSGGSTDTQYF. Supplemented by reference TRBV19 and TRBJ2-3, the full variable domain reads DGGITQSPKYLFRKEGQNVTLSCEQNLNHDAMYWYRQDPGQGLRLIYYSQIVNDFQKGDIAEGYSVSREKKESFPLTVTSAQKNPTAFYLCASSSDSGGSTDTQYFGPGTRLTVL.

The V gene is TRBV18, the J gene TRBJ1-5; D gene uncertain. Between the trimmed V and J ends, which lost 4 bases and 5 bases, there was a span of 9 bases. Germline V gene data show CDR1 as KGHSH and CDR2 as LQKENI. This CDR3 region has 13 residues. The CDR3 is CASSRLLDQPQHF. In DNA form, the CDR3 reads TGTGCCAGCTCACGGCTGCTAGATCAGCCCCAGCATTTT.

This sequence joins TRBV29-1 and TRBJ2-3; 10 bases agree with TRBD2. The CDR3 length is 16 residues. Trimming took 5 bases from V and 2 from J; bases not matched to a gene: 10. Germline loops: CDR1 SQVTM, CDR2 ANQGSEA. CDR3 sequence: CSVSLLAGDSTDTQYF. In nucleotides, the CDR3 is TGCAGCGTTTCACTTCTAGCGGGGGATTCCACAGATACGCAGTATTTT.

DNA for the CDR3: TGTGCCAGCAGCGACAGGGGGCGGGAGAACCTCCTGACTTTC. Amino acid sequence: CASSDRGRENLLTF. The chain uses TRBV7-9 and TRBJ2-6; 10 positions match TRBD1. In germline, CDR1 is SEHNR, CDR2 FQNEAQ (reference sequence). Trimming took 5 bases from V and 14 from J; bases not matched to a gene: 9. The CDR3 runs to 14 residues.

This clone was found once. The V call is TRBV28, the J call TRBJ1-2, with D possibly matching TRBD1 (5 bases). CDR3 size: 13 residues. The germline V and J ends were trimmed by 8 bases and 4 bases, with 14 bases remaining between them. Looked up from germline, CDR1 is MDHEN and CDR2 is SYDVKM. The CDR3 DNA sequence: TGTGCCAGCGTTTCGCCTGGGGCCTATGGCTACACCTTC. Translating gives CASVSPGAYGYTF.